Sequencing of this T cell receptor beta chain was carried out in a study of T cells in Graves' hyperthyroidism and ophthalmopathy. As for the study in general: Once the initial diagnosis was made, peripheral blood was obtained before any treatment.

This CDR3 contains 18 residues. Germline CDR1 KGHSH, CDR2 LQKENI. The V and J ends lost 2 bases and 9 bases, in that order; junction bases with no gene match: 14. This clonotype came up many times. The antigen is undetermined. RNA transcripts were the template for amplifying TCR beta CDR3 regions. The HTBI primer set served for first-round RT-PCR of the TCR CDR3. TCRdb reprocessed the multiplex PCR reads with MiXCR, giving one entry per CDR3 protein. The table lists more than 550,000 distinct CDR3 sequences, over 15% of them singletons. Findings of the study overall: In simple terms, a model built on 13 V-J features told ophthalmopathy apart from stable hyperthyroidism. Most clonotypes that expanded in the thyroid above 0.001 also showed up in blood.

The rearrangement links TRBV18 to TRBJ2-1, with 12 bases matching TRBD2. The source of this sequence is a woman aged 45-59 years with Graves' hyperthyroidism that later progressed to Graves' ophthalmopathy. Sequenced material: blood. CDR3 in DNA: TGTGCCAGCTCACCAGTGCCCCGCCTAGCGGGGGGGCCTCGTGAGCAGTTCTTC. The encoded protein is CASSPVPRLAGGPREQFF.